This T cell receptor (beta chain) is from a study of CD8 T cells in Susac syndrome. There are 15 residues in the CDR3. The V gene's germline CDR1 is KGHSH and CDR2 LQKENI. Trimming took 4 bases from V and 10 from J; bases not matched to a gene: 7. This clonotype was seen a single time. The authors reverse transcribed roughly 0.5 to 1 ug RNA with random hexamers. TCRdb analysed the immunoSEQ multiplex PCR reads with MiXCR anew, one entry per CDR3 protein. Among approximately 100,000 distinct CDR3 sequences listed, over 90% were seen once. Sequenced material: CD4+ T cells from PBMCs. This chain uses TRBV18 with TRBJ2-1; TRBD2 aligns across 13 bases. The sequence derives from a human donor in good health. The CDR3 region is CASSLTSGGAKEQFF. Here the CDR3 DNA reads TGTGCCAGCTCACTCACTAGCGGGGGGGCTAAGGAGCAGTTCTTC. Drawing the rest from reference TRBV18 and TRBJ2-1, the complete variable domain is NAGVMQNPRHLVRRRGQEARLRCSPMKGHSHVYWYRQLPEEGLKFMVYLQKENIIDESGMPKERFSAEFPKEGPSILRIQQVVRGDSAAYFCASSLTSGGAKEQFFGPGTRLTVL.